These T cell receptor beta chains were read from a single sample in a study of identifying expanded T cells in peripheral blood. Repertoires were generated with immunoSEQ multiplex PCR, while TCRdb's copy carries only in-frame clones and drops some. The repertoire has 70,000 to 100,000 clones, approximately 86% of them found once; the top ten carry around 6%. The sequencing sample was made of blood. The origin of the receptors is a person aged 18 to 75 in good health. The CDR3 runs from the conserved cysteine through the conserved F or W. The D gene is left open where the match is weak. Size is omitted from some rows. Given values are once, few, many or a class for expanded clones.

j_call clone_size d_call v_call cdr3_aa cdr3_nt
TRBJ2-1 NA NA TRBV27 CASSLRSVLNEQFF TGTGCCAGCAGTTTGCGTTCAGTTTTGAATGAGCAGTTCTTC
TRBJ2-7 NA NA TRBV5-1 CASSLEGHARGTYEQYF TGCGCCAGCAGCTTGGAAGGACACGCCCGGGGAACCTACGAGCAGTACTTC
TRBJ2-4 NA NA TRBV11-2 CACRTPRGNIQYF TGTGCCTGCCGGACTCCCCGGGGGAACATTCAGTACTTC
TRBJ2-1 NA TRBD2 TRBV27 CASSLSPSGGAEGNEQFF TGTGCCAGCAGTTTATCTCCTAGCGGGGGGGCCGAGGGAAATGAGCAGTTCTTC
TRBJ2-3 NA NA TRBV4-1 CASSQAPSGFDQDTQYF TGCGCCAGCAGCCAAGCCCCAAGCGGTTTTGATCAAGATACGCAGTATTTT
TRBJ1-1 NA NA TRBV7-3 CASSLGGPHTEAFF TGTGCCAGCAGCTTAGGCGGGCCACACACTGAAGCTTTCTTT
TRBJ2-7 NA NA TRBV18 CASSPDGAYEQYF TGTGCCAGCTCACCAGACGGCGCCTACGAGCAGTACTTC
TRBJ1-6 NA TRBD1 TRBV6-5 CASRPDRAGSPLHF TGTGCCAGCAGACCGGACAGGGCGGGTTCACCCCTCCACTTT
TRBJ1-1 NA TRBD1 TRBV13 CASHQGERNTEAFF TGTGCCAGCCATCAGGGGGAGCGGAACACTGAAGCTTTCTTT
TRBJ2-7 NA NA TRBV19 CASKPWTGEYEQYF TGTGCCAGTAAGCCCTGGACGGGGGAATACGAGCAGTACTTC
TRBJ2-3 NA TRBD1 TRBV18 CASTGQGTDTQYF TGTGCCAGCACCGGACAGGGGACAGATACGCAGTATTTT
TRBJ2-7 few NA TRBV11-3 CASSYNTGGYEQYF TGTGCCAGCAGCTACAACACCGGGGGCTACGAGCAGTACTTC
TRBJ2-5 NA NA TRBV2 CASSGEWAKDGDF TGTGCCAGCAGTGGGGAGTGGGCAAAGGACGGAGACTTC
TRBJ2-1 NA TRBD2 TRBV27 CASSSGGDNEQFF TGTGCCAGCAGTAGCGGGGGAGACAATGAGCAGTTCTTC
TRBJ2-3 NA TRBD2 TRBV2 CASEEVVAGGTDTQYF TGTGCCAGCGAGGAAGTGGTAGCGGGGGGCACAGATACGCAGTATTTT
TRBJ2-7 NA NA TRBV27 CASSPNTPANEQYF TGTGCCAGCAGTCCAAACACACCGGCGAACGAGCAGTACTTC
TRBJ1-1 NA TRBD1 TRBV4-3 CASSQNHRGDRDTEAFF TGCGCCAGCAGCCAGAATCACAGGGGAGATCGGGACACTGAAGCTTTCTTT
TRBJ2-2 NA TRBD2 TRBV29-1 CSVGNWGGTGELFF TGCAGCGTTGGGAACTGGGGGGGCACCGGGGAGCTGTTTTTT
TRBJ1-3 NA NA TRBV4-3 CASSQEVRNTIYF TGCGCCAGCAGCCAAGAGGTCCGAAACACCATATATTTT
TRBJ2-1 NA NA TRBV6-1 CAMEDSASNNEQFF TGTGCCATGGAGGACAGCGCTTCTAACAATGAGCAGTTCTTC
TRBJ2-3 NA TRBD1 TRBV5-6 CASSYGTGLDTQYF TGTGCCAGCAGCTATGGGACAGGCTTGGATACGCAGTATTTT
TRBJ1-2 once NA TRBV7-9 CASSLVPYGYTF TGTGCCAGCAGCTTAGTCCCCTATGGCTACACCTTC
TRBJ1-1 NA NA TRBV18 CANFSTAEAFF TGTGCCAACTTCTCAACGGCTGAAGCTTTCTTT
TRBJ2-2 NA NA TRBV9 CASSVAWATGELFF TGTGCCAGCAGCGTAGCATGGGCCACCGGGGAGCTGTTTTTT
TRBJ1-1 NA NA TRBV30 CAWSWGADTEAFF TGTGCCTGGAGTTGGGGGGCAGACACTGAAGCTTTCTTT
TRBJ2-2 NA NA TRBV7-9 CASSLDTGFMSGELFF TGTGCCAGCAGCTTAGATACGGGGTTTATGTCCGGGGAGCTGTTTTTT
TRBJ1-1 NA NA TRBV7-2 CASSTRRTPEEAFF TGTGCCAGCAGCACCCGACGGACCCCGGAGGAAGCTTTCTTT
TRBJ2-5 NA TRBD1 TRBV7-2 CASSRGQGSHSVQETQYF TGTGCCAGCAGCCGGGGACAGGGTAGTCATTCTGTCCAAGAGACCCAGTACTTC
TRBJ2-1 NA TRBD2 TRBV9 CASSVGGLADEQFF TGTGCCAGCAGCGTAGGGGGACTAGCAGATGAGCAGTTCTTC
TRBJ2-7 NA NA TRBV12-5 CASGLDRDEQYF TGTGCTAGTGGTTTGGACAGGGACGAGCAGTACTTC
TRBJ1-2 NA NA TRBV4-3 CASSRGHFTIPLRFGDGYTF TGCGCCAGCAGCCGAGGACATTTTACCATACCCCTCCGGTTCGGCGATGGCTACACCTTC
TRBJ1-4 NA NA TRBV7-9 CASSLGPGRYEKLFF TGTGCCAGCAGCTTAGGCCCTGGGAGGTACGAAAAACTGTTTTTT
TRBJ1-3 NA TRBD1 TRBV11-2 CASSLAQGDRNTIYF TGTGCCAGCAGCTTAGCACAGGGGGATCGAAACACCATATATTTT
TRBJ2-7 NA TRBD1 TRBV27 CASSYRGISFLEQYF TGTGCCAGCAGTTACAGGGGAATCTCCTTTCTCGAGCAGTACTTC
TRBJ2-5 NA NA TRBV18 CASSPRLGLQETQYF TGTGCCAGCTCACCACGCTTGGGGCTGCAAGAGACCCAGTACTTC
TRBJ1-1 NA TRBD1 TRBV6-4 CASRTTGANTEAFF TGTGCCAGCAGGACGACAGGGGCAAACACTGAAGCTTTCTTT
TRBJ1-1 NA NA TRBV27 CASVSRGSTEAFF TGTGCCAGCGTATCCAGGGGAAGTACTGAAGCTTTCTTT
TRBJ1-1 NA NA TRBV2 CASSVVTEAFF TGTGCCAGCAGTGTGGTGACTGAAGCTTTCTTT
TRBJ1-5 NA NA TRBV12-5 CASGLAKDGEYQPQHF TGTGCTAGTGGTTTGGCGAAAGACGGGGAATATCAGCCCCAGCATTTT
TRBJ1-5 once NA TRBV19 CASSIPWLSQPQHF TGTGCCAGTAGTATTCCGTGGCTGAGTCAGCCCCAGCATTTT
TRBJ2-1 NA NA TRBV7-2 CASSLESGYNEQFF TGTGCCAGCAGCTTAGAGTCCGGCTACAATGAGCAGTTCTTC
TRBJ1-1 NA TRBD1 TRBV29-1 CSVNRGRGTEAFF TGCAGCGTTAACAGGGGCCGGGGCACTGAAGCTTTCTTT